The sequence of this T cell receptor (beta chain) was determined in a study of CD8 T cells in Susac syndrome. RNA, at about 0.45 to 1 ug, was reverse transcribed with random hexamers. TCRdb used MiXCR to reprocess the immunoSEQ multiplex PCR reads, holding one entry per CDR3 protein. This sample has fewer than 150,000 distinct CDR3 sequences, with 90% to 95% found just once. Sequencing was done on a sample of CD8+ T cells from PBMCs. This sequence originates from a human donor with multiple sclerosis.

Written as DNA, the CDR3 is TGTGCCTGGAGCGCCGGGACAGGGGGCGATTCTGAAGCTTTCTTT. Amino acids: CAWSAGTGGDSEAFF. The chain recombines TRBV30 with TRBJ1-1; 12 nucleotides line up with TRBD1. The CDR3 totals 15 residues. V gave up 3 bases and J gave up 6 bases; unmatched junction bases: 8. CDR1 and CDR2 (germline): GTSNPN, SVGIG (reference sequence).